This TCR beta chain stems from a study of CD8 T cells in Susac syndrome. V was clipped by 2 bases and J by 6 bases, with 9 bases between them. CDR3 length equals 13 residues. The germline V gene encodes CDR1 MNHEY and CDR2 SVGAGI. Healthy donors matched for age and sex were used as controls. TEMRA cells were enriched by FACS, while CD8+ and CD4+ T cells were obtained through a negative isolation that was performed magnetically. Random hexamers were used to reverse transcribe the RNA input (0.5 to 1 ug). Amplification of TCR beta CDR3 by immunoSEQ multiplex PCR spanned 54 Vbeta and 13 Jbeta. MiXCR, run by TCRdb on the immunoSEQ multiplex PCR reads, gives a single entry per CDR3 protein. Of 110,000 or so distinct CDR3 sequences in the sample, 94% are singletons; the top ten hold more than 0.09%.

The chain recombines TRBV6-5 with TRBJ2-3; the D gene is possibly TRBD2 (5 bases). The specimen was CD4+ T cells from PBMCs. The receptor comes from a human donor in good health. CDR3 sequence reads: CASSYQEVDTQYF. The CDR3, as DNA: TGTGCCAGCAGTTACCAGGAGGTGGATACGCAGTATTTT.